The 30 T cell receptor beta chains presented below share a single source sample, sequenced in a study of beta chain features in type 1 diabetes. What was sequenced were expressed TCRB transcripts, since all of the isolated RNA had been reverse transcribed. The table came from immunoSEQ multiplex PCR; TCRdb's copy has only in-frame clones and leaves some out. The repertoire holds under 350,000 clones, 7.5% to 9.5% seen once, with under 1.3% in the top ten. The sequenced material came from central memory CD4+ T cells from blood. The receptor set was obtained from a woman younger than 35 in good health.

This clone came up a few times. The CDR3 nucleotides are TGTGCCAGCAGCCAAGAACAGGGTGGATCTCTCTCTGGAAACACCATATATTTT. This sequence encodes CASSQEQGGSLSGNTIYF. The genes are TRBV4-2 and TRBJ1-3; D might be TRBD1 (6 bases). From germline, CDR1 is LGHNA and CDR2 YNFKEQ. Trimming pared 0 bases from V and 0 bases from J, leaving 15 bases between. The CDR3 covers 18 residues.

There are a few counts of this clone. This chain uses TRBV28 with TRBJ1-1; weak D call: TRBD1 (5 bases). Germline V lookup: CDR1 MDHEN, CDR2 SYDVKM. The CDR3 spans 14 residues. V shed 3 bases and J shed 4 bases, with 12 bases lying between them. The CDR3 region is CASSFPGVGTEAFF. DNA of the CDR3: TGTGCCAGCAGTTTTCCGGGGGTTGGCACTGAAGCTTTCTTT.

This clone occurred a few times. The V call is TRBV14, the J call TRBJ2-5; D not resolved. The CDR3 has 12 amino acids. Trimming left V 4 bases short and J 0 bases short, with 3 bases between. The germline CDR1 and CDR2 sequences are SGHDN and FVKESK. CDR3 amino acids: CASSLHQETQYF. The CDR3 DNA is TGTGCCAGCAGCCTCCACCAAGAGACCCAGTACTTC.

The chain couples TRBV7-3 to TRBJ2-3; D is uncertain. CDR1 SGHTA and CDR2 FQGTGA come from the germline V gene. Between the trimmed V and J ends, which lost 5 bases and 4 bases, there was a span of 10 bases. CDR3 length equals 13 residues. CDR3 amino acids: CASSPRMADTQYF. The CDR3 DNA follows: TGTGCCAGCAGCCCTCGGATGGCAGATACGCAGTATTTT. Combining the CDR3 with reference TRBV7-3 and TRBJ2-3 gives the whole variable domain GAGVSQTPSNKVTEKGKYVELRCDPISGHTALYWYRQSLGQGPEFLIYFQGTGAADDSGLPNDRFFAVRPEGSVSTLKIQRTERGDSAVYLCASSPRMADTQYFGPGTRLTVL.

The chain couples TRBV9 to TRBJ2-7; TRBD2 matches 8 bases. Germline V lookup: CDR1 SGDLS, CDR2 YYNGEE. The CDR3 is 16 amino acids. J lost 3 bases, V lost 0 bases, and 8 bases had no gene match. CDR3 region: CASSVAYGSGIYEQYF. The CDR3 nucleotides read TGTGCCAGCAGCGTAGCTTATGGTAGCGGGATCTACGAGCAGTACTTC.

This clone showed up just a few times. J is TRBJ2-5 and V is TRBV5-1, with 10 bases fitting TRBD1. J lost 3 bases, V lost 2 bases, and 4 bases had no gene match. The germline V gene encodes CDR1 SGHRS and CDR2 YFSETQ. The CDR3 consists of 15 residues. This chain's CDR3 is CASSFSGTGEETQYF. CDR3 nucleotides: TGCGCCAGCAGCTTCTCCGGGACAGGGGAAGAGACCCAGTACTTC.

The V gene is TRBV30, the J gene TRBJ2-1; D remains unclear. Germline V gene sequence: CDR1 GTSNPN, CDR2 SVGIG (reference sequence). The CDR3 length is 13 residues. V was clipped by 5 bases and J by 4 bases, with 12 bases between them. CDR3 amino acids: CAWSLGLYNEQFF. The CDR3 nucleotides read TGTGCCTGGTCCCTCGGGCTTTACAATGAGCAGTTCTTC.

This clone turned up a few times. Written as DNA, the CDR3 is TGTGCCAGCTCACAAAACAAGAACAATGAGCAGTTCTTC. This encodes CASSQNKNNEQFF. This chain uses TRBV18 with TRBJ2-1, with unresolved D. V dropped 4 bases and J dropped 5 bases, with 9 bases sitting between them. In germline, CDR1 is KGHSH, CDR2 LQKENI. The CDR3 contains 13 residues.

This clone was counted only a few times. V and J are TRBV29-1 and TRBJ2-5, with D hard to call. The tail of the sequence fits TRBJ2-7 better, so the J call may be wrong. Per germline, CDR1 SQVTM and CDR2 ANQGSEA. This CDR3 contains 12 residues. The CDR3 reads CSVGRTTYEQYF. The CDR3 coding sequence is TGCAGCGTTGGCCGGACCACCTACGAGCAGTACTTC.

The rearrangement links TRBV4-1 to TRBJ2-3; D unresolved. This CDR3 spans 15 amino acids. Germline CDR1 is MGHRA and CDR2 is YSYEKL. The germline V and J ends were trimmed by 0 bases and 5 bases, with 12 bases remaining between them. The CDR3 protein is CASSQDTSIQDTQYF. The CDR3 DNA is TGCGCCAGCAGCCAAGACACGAGCATCCAAGATACGCAGTATTTT.

This clone appeared a few times. The chain employs TRBV2 and TRBJ1-1; 9 nucleotides line up with TRBD1. V was clipped by 5 bases and J by 3 bases; unmatched bases: 4. The CDR3 sequence is 14 residues long. The V gene's germline CDR1 is SNHLY and CDR2 FYNNEI. CDR3 loop: CASSSDRGYTEAFF. CDR3 bases: TGTGCCAGCAGTTCCGACAGGGGGTACACTGAAGCTTTCTTT.

This sequence joins TRBV5-4 and TRBJ2-3; TRBD2 agrees at 8 bases. V gave up 1 base and J gave up 4 bases; unmatched junction bases: 8. The CDR3 is 16 amino acids. From germline, CDR1 is SGHNT and CDR2 YYREEE (reference sequence). CDR3 in amino acids: CASSLNLGRAPDTQYF. The CDR3 DNA reads as TGTGCCAGCAGCTTGAATCTCGGGAGGGCCCCAGATACGCAGTATTTT.

This chain uses TRBV30 with TRBJ2-7, with D possibly matching TRBD1 (6 bases). The CDR3 contains 14 residues. Deletions cut 2 bases from V and 1 base from J, with 12 bases between. Germline loops: CDR1 GTSNPN, CDR2 SVGIG (reference sequence). CDR3 sequence: CAWSTGIGSYEQYF. In nucleotides, the CDR3 is TGTGCCTGGAGTACAGGGATAGGTTCCTACGAGCAGTACTTC.

This clone came up a few times. The chain couples TRBV27 to TRBJ2-7; TRBD1 aligns across 10 bases. Germline trimming cut 4 bases from V and 5 bases from J; bases unmatched to any gene: 5. The CDR3 runs 14 residues. Germline loops: CDR1 MNHEY, CDR2 SMNVEV (reference sequence). This CDR3 reads CASSSGTGVHEQYV. CDR3 DNA: TGTGCCAGCAGTTCCGGGACAGGGGTCCACGAGCAGTACGTC.

This clone occurred once. V gene TRBV7-8 combines with J gene TRBJ2-3, with D possibly being TRBD2 (6 bases). Germline V gives CDR1 SGHVS, CDR2 FQNEAQ. Deletions cut 3 bases from V and 3 bases from J, with 10 bases between. CDR3 length equals 14 residues. The CDR3 sequence is CASSFAGRTDTQYF. The CDR3 coding sequence is TGTGCCAGCAGCTTTGCGGGAAGGACAGATACGCAGTATTTT.

The table lists this clone with many counts. The chain joins TRBV5-5 to TRBJ1-6, with D possibly being TRBD1 (5 bases). CDR1 SGHKS and CDR2 YYEKEE come from the germline V gene (reference sequence). Trimming removed 2 bases at V and 1 base at J, with 7 bases between. This CDR3 region has 15 residues. CDR3 region: CASSFGGSYNSPLHF. CDR3 sequence (DNA): TGTGCCAGCAGCTTTGGGGGGTCCTATAATTCACCCCTCCACTTT. Full variable domain (remainder filled in from reference TRBV5-5 and TRBJ1-6): DAGVTQSPTHLIKTRGQQVTLRCSPISGHKSVSWYQQVLGQGPQFIFQYYEKEERGRGNFPDRFSARQFPNYSSELNVNALLLGDSALYLCASSFGGSYNSPLHFGNGTRLTVT.

This clone was picked up a small number of times. The genes are TRBV15 and TRBJ1-2; 7 nucleotides match TRBD1. Germline lookup yields CDR1 LNHNV and CDR2 YYDKDF (reference sequence). This CDR3 spans 17 amino acids. Trimming removed 1 base from V and 6 bases from J; junction bases left unmatched: 14. CDR3 in amino acids: CATSRVVGTDLNHGYTF. DNA of the CDR3: TGTGCCACCAGCAGAGTAGTAGGGACAGACCTAAATCATGGCTACACCTTC. Full variable domain (missing parts from reference TRBV15 and TRBJ1-2): DAMVIQNPRYQVTQFGKPVTLSCSQTLNHNVMYWYQQKSSQAPKLLFHYYDKDFNNEADTPDNFQSRRPNTSFCFLDIRSPGLGDTAMYLCATSRVVGTDLNHGYTFGSGTRLTVV.

The chain carries TRBV11-2 and TRBJ1-1; a weak D match, TRBD1 (5 bases). This CDR3 has 16 residues. V dropped 6 bases and J dropped 0 bases, with 17 bases sitting between them. From germline, CDR1 is SGHAT and CDR2 FQNNGV. The CDR3 sequence: CASSRASRVMNTEAFF. CDR3 DNA sequence: TGTGCCAGCAGTAGGGCTAGCAGGGTGATGAACACTGAAGCTTTCTTT.

This clone was recorded a few times. V gene TRBV7-3 combines with J gene TRBJ1-3, with D maybe TRBD1 (5 bases). The CDR3 consists of 16 residues. Germline-derived CDR1 and CDR2 are SGHTA and FQGTGA. V was trimmed by 5 bases and J by 0 bases, leaving 14 bases between them. CDR3 residues: CASSLDSPLSGNTIYF. The CDR3 bases are TGTGCCAGCAGCCTCGACAGTCCCCTCTCTGGAAACACCATATATTTT.

This clone was recorded a few times. The chain couples TRBV9 to TRBJ1-2, with unresolved D. The CDR3 extends over 13 amino acids. Trimming removed 2 bases at V and 3 bases at J, with 8 bases between. In germline, CDR1 is SGDLS, CDR2 YYNGEE. The CDR3 DNA is TGTGCCAGCAGCGTTCGGTCCGACTATGGCTACACCTTC. It specifies CASSVRSDYGYTF.

This clone was seen a single time. Other nucleotide sequences in the sample specify the same CDR3. This chain joins TRBV9 and TRBJ2-5; D gene unclear. CDR3 length: 14 residues. From germline, CDR1 is SGDLS and CDR2 YYNGEE. V lost 0 bases, J lost 7 bases, and 13 bases lay in between. The CDR3 DNA reads TGTGCCAGCAGCGTAGCTCCTTTCGGCGGGACCCAGTACTTC. It specifies CASSVAPFGGTQYF. The whole variable domain, filled in from reference TRBV9 and TRBJ2-5, reads DSGVTQTPKHLITATGQRVTLRCSPRSGDLSVYWYQQSLDQGLQFLIQYYNGEERAKGNILERFSAQQFPDLHSELNLSSLELGDSALYFCASSVAPFGGTQYFGPGTRLLVL.

This clone was observed a few times. This rearrangement joins TRBV2 to TRBJ2-1; 10 nucleotides line up with TRBD2. The CDR3 runs to 14 residues. CDR1 is SNHLY, CDR2 FYNNEI, per germline. J lost 10 bases, V lost 7 bases, and 10 bases had no gene match. Written as DNA, the CDR3 is TGTGCCAGCACGGGATCTAGCGGGAGCGGCGAGCAGTTCTTC. Translating it yields CASTGSSGSGEQFF. The full variable domain, with the rest looked up from reference TRBV2 and TRBJ2-1, is EPEVTQTPSHQVTQMGQEVILRCVPISNHLYFYWYRQILGQKVEFLVSFYNNEISEKSEIFDDQFSVERPDGSNFTLKIRSTKLEDSAMYFCASTGSSGSGEQFFGPGTRLTVL.

The chain has TRBV18 and TRBJ2-1, with TRBD2 identical over 7 bases. The CDR3 has 17 amino acids. V gave up 6 bases and J gave up 5 bases; unmatched junction bases: 16. Per the germline V gene, CDR1 is KGHSH and CDR2 is LQKENI. The CDR3 sequence is CASSPARSSGQDNEQFF. The CDR3 region has the DNA TGTGCCAGCTCCCCAGCCCGGTCTAGCGGACAAGACAATGAGCAGTTCTTC.

This clone has a handful of counts. The J gene is TRBJ1-2, the V gene TRBV9, with a possible D match to TRBD1 (6 bases). Deletions cut 4 bases from V and 4 bases from J, with 20 bases between. Germline V lookup: CDR1 SGDLS, CDR2 YYNGEE. There are 16 residues in the CDR3. The CDR3 loop is CASSPGTRGGVYGYTF. The CDR3 DNA follows: TGTGCCAGCAGCCCCGGTACCCGAGGGGGGGTCTATGGCTACACCTTC.

This clone has a count of ten or more. The CDR3 DNA follows: TGCGCCAGCAGTCAAAGGGTTCATGCTAACGGGTTTTTT. Translating it yields CASSQRVHANGFF. J is TRBJ1-4 and V is TRBV23-1, with D unresolved. TRBV23-1 is reported as an ORF; its role is uncertain. The length of the CDR3 is 13 residues. The germline V and J ends were trimmed by 2 bases and 16 bases, with 17 bases remaining between them.

This clone has only a few counts. The chain links TRBV9 to TRBJ2-1; D is unresolved. Germline V gene sequence: CDR1 SGDLS, CDR2 YYNGEE. The length of the CDR3 is 13 residues. V shed 4 bases and J shed 6 bases, with 11 bases lying between them. CDR3 DNA: TGTGCCAGCAGCAAACGGGCCTTCAATGAGCAGTTCTTC. It translates to CASSKRAFNEQFF.

The chain links TRBV7-9 to TRBJ2-1; D assignment may be TRBD1 or TRBD2 (6 bases each). The CDR3 length is 16 residues. Germline V gene data show CDR1 as SEHNR and CDR2 as FQNEAQ (reference sequence). Trimming shortened V by 1 base and J by 3 bases, and 13 bases separated the two germline ends. This CDR3 is CASSLVSGARYNEQFF. CDR3 coding DNA: TGTGCCAGCAGCTTAGTGTCGGGGGCCCGCTACAATGAGCAGTTCTTC.

V usage is TRBV5-1 and J usage is TRBJ2-2; TRBD1 agrees at 8 bases. Germline-derived CDR1 and CDR2 are SGHRS and YFSETQ. The CDR3 extends over 14 amino acids. After removal of 3 bases from V and 5 bases from J, the junction contained 3 bases not matched to a gene. CDR3 nucleotides: TGCGCCAGCAGCTGGCGACAGGGGACCGGGGAGCTGTTTTTT. This translates into CASSWRQGTGELFF.

In its sample, this clone was seen a few times. The rearrangement joins TRBV11-2 to TRBJ2-6, with D perhaps matching TRBD1 (6 bases). With 5 bases removed from V and 1 base from J, the gap between germline ends came to 18 bases. This CDR3 is 18 amino acids long. Germline V gene sequence: CDR1 SGHAT, CDR2 FQNNGV. Written as DNA, the CDR3 is TGTGCCAGCAGCCCCCGCTGGAACCAGGGGTCTGGGGCCAACGTCCTGACTTTC. The encoded protein is CASSPRWNQGSGANVLTF.

This clone has only a few counts. The chain is built from TRBV4-2 and TRBJ2-5; 8 bases fit TRBD2. CDR3 length: 13 amino acids. CDR1 is LGHNA and CDR2 is YNFKEQ in the germline V gene. Germline trimming cut 5 bases from V and 5 bases from J; bases unmatched to any gene: 4. The CDR3 here is CASSSRTSETQYF. The DNA for the CDR3 is TGTGCCAGCAGCTCCAGGACTAGCGAGACCCAGTACTTC.